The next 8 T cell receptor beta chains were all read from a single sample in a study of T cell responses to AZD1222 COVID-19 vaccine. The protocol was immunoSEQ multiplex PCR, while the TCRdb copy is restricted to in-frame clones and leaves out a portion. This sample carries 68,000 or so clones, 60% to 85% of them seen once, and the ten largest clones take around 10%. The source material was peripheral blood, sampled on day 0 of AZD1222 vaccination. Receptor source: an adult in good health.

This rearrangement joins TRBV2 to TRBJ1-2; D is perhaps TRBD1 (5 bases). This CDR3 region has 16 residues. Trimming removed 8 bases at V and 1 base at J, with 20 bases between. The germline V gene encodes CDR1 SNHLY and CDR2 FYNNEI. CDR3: CASGLGGRENNYGYTF. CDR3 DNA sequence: TGTGCCAGCGGATTGGGAGGCAGGGAGAATAACTATGGCTACACCTTC.

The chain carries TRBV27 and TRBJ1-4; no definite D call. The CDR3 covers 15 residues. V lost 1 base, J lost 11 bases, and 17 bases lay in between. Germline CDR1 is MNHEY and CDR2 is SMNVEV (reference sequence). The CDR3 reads CASSLLPSDRTKLFF. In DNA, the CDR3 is TGTGCCAGCAGTTTATTACCCTCGGACCGGACGAAACTGTTTTTT.

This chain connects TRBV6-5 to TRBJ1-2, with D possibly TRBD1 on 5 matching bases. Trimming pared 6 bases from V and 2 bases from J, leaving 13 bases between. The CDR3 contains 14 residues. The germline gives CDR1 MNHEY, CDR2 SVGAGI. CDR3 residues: CASRRGGGNYGYTF. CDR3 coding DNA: TGTGCCAGCAGACGAGGCGGGGGGAACTATGGCTACACCTTC.

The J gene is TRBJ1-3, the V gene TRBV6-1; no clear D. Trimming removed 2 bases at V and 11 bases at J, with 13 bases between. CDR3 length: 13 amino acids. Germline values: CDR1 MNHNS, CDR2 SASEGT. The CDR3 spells CASSEIRGFPIYF. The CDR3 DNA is TGTGCCAGCAGTGAAATTCGGGGTTTCCCCATATATTTT.

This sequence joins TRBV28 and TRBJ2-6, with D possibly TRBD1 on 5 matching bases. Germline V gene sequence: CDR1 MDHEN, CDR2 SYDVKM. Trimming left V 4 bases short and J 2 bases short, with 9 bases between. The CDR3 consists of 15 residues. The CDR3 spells CASSWGAPGANVLTF. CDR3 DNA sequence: TGTGCCAGCAGTTGGGGCGCTCCTGGGGCCAACGTCCTGACTTTC.

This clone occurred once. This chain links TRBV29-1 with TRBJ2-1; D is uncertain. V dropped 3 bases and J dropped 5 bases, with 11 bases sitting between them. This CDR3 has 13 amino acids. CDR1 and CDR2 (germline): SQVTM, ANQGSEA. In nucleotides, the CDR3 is TGCAGCGTTGACGTTAGCCCGAACAATGAGCAGTTCTTC. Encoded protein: CSVDVSPNNEQFF.

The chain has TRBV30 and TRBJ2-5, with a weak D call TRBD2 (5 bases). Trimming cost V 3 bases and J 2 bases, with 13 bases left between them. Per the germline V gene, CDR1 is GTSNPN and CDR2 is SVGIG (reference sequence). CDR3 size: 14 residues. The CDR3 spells CAWSPKGLQETQYF. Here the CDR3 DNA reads TGTGCCTGGAGCCCGAAAGGACTGCAAGAGACCCAGTACTTC.

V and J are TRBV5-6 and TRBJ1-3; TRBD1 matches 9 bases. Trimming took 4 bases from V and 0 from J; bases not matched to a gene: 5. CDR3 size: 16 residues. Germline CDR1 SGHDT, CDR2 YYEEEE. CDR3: CASSPQGASSGNTIYF. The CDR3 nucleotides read TGTGCCAGCAGCCCACAGGGGGCCTCCTCTGGAAACACCATATATTTT. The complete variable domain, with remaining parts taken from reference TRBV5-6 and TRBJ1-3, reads DAGVTQSPTHLIKTRGQQVTLRCSPKSGHDTVSWYQQALGQGPQFIFQYYEEEERQRGNFPDRFSGHQFPNYSSELNVNALLLGDSALYLCASSPQGASSGNTIYFGEGSWLTVV.